This TCR beta chain derives from a study of cytomegalovirus exposure and HLA in healthy donors. Study context: The roughly 670 first-cohort repertoires shared a platform with the 110 or so validation repertoires, as reported in a later analysis.

As for this clone: Its antigen is unknown.

Whole-study results and caveats: A few CMV-associated chains were confirmed in vitro to be specific for CMV antigens.

The donors formed part of the approximately 130-subject validation cohort, distinct from the 666-subject first cohort. CDR1 is LGHNA, CDR2 YSLEER, per germline. V was clipped by 0 bases and J by 0 bases, with 9 bases between them. The CDR3 length is 17 residues. The protocol was immunoSEQ multiplex PCR, while the TCRdb copy is restricted to in-frame clones and leaves out a portion. The sample yields hundreds of thousands of clones, about nine tenths seen once. This chain uses TRBV4-3 with TRBJ2-6, with unresolved D. Sequencing was performed on PBMCs. The sequence was obtained from a woman under 40 in good health and CMV-seronegative. This chain's CDR3 is CASSQDRASSGANVLTF. CDR3 coding DNA: TGCGCCAGCAGCCAAGATCGAGCCTCCTCTGGGGCCAACGTCCTGACTTTC.